This is a list of T cell receptor beta chains from one sample in a study of T cell repertoires in cytomegalovirus infection. TCRdb recomputed calls from the reads with MiXCR, one row per CDR3 protein. The sample shows 230,000 or so distinct CDR3 sequences, 30% to 45% of them seen only once. Antigens of these TCRs are unknown. The source was CD8+ T cells from cultured PBMCs, collected from culture after CMV antigen stimulation. All receptors come from a human donor in good health (CMV status not recorded). Some clones in this sample may be carry-over from other donors' samples. CDR3s include the opening cysteine and the closing phenylalanine or tryptophan. The D gene is left open where the match is weak. Some rows have no size entry. The others give once, few or many, or a class for an expanded clone.

>many|TRBJ2-5|TRBV3-1|.
TGTGCCAGCAGCCCGAAATCGTATCTACAAGAGACCCAGTACTTC
CASSPKSYLQETQYF
>once|TRBJ2-2|TRBV12-3/TRBV12-4|.
TGTGCCAGCACGGAACCGGGCACCGGGGAGCTGTTTTTT
CASTEPGTGELFF
>.|TRBJ1-5|TRBV20-1|.
TGCAGTGCTAGAGATCAATATAGCAATCAGCCCCAGCATTTT
CSARDQYSNQPQHF
>.|TRBJ2-2|TRBV24-1|TRBD2
TGTGCCACCAGTGACCTGACTAGCGCCGGGGAGCTGTTTTTT
CATSDLTSAGELFF
>.|TRBJ1-4|TRBV28|TRBD1
TGTGCCAGCAGCTCGGGACAGAGTAATGAAAAACTGTTTTTT
CASSSGQSNEKLFF
>many|TRBJ2-3|TRBV7-8|TRBD2
TGTGCCAGCAGCGTACTAGCGGCTAGCACAGATACGCAGTATTTT
CASSVLAASTDTQYF
>.|TRBJ2-1|TRBV3-1|.
TGTGCCAGCAGCCAAACTAGTAAATACAATGAGCAGTTCTTC
CASSQTSKYNEQFF
>.|TRBJ2-5|TRBV15|TRBD1
TGTGCCACCAGCAGCTTCGAGACAGGGGAAGAGACCCAGTACTTC
CATSSFETGEETQYF
>once|TRBJ2-7|TRBV18|.
TGTGCCAGCTCACCAGGGCCCCCGGGGAGCTCCTACGAGCAGTACTTC
CASSPGPPGSSYEQYF
>.|TRBJ2-2|TRBV7-6|.
TGTGCCAGCTGGGACGAGGGGAACACCGGGGAGCTGTTTTTT
CASWDEGNTGELFF